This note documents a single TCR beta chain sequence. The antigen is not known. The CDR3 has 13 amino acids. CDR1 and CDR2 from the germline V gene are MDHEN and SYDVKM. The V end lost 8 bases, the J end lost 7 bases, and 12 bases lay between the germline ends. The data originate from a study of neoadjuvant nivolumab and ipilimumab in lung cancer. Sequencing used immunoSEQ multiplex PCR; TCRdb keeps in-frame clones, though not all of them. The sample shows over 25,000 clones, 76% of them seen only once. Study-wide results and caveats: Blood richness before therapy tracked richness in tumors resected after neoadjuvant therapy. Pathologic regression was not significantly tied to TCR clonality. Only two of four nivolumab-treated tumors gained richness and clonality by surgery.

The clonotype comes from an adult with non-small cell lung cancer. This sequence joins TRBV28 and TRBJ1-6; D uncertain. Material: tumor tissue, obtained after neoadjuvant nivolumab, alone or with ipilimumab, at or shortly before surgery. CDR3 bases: TGTGCCAGCTATTATGGCGGGAATTCACCCCTCCACTTT. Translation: CASYYGGNSPLHF.